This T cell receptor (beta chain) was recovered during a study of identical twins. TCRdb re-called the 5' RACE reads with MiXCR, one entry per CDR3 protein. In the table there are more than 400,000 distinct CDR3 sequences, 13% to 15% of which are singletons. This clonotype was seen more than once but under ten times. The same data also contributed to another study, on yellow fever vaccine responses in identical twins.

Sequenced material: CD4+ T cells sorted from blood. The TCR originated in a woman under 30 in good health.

In DNA form, the CDR3 reads TGTGCCAGCAGTCCCCGTGAGGGGATGAACACTGAAGCTTTCTTT. Its protein product is CASSPREGMNTEAFF. The rearrangement links TRBV6-1 to TRBJ1-1; TRBD1 is a possible D gene (5 bases). This CDR3 comprises 15 residues. Trimming shortened V by 5 bases and J by 0 bases, and 13 bases separated the two germline ends. Per the germline V gene, CDR1 is MNHNS and CDR2 is SASEGT.